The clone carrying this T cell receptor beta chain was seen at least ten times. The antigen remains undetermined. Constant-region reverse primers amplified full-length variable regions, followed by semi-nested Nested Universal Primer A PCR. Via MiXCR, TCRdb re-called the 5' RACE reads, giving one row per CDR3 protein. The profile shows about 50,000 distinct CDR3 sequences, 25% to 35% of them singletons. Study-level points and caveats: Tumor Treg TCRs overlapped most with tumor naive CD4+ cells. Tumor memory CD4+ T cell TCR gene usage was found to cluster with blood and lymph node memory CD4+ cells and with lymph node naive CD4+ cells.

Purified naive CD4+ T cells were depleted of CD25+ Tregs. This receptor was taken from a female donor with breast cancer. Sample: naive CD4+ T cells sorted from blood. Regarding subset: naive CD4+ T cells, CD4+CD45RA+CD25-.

CDR3 residues: CATKTGGEQYF. As DNA, the CDR3 is TGTGCCACCAAGACAGGGGGCGAGCAGTACTTC. This chain joins TRBV10-3 and TRBJ2-7; 9 bases match TRBD1. Per the germline V gene, CDR1 is ENHRY and CDR2 is SYGVKD. V was pared by 10 bases and J by 6 bases, with 4 bases of the junction left unmatched. This CDR3 comprises 11 residues.